These T cell receptor beta chains were read from a single sample in a study of T cell responses to AZD1222 COVID-19 vaccine. Clones were read by immunoSEQ multiplex PCR, and TCRdb kept only the in-frame ones, dropping some. The sample carries about 200,000 clones, roughly 92% recorded once. Sequencing was performed on peripheral blood, taken 28 days after the second AZD1222 dose. Receptors were obtained from an adult who received the AZD1222 COVID-19 vaccine. CDR3s include the opening cysteine and the closing phenylalanine or tryptophan. D genes are given only for firm matches. Only some rows state a clone size, as once, few, many or a class for expanded clones.

cdr3_length,v_call,clone_size,j_call,d_call,cdr3_nt,cdr3_aa
13,TRBV7-9,-,TRBJ2-7,-,TGTGCCAGCAGCTTAGCGGGGACGTACGAGCAGTACTTC,CASSLAGTYEQYF
12,TRBV6-5,-,TRBJ1-1,-,TGTGCCAGCAAGGGGGTGAACACTGAAGCTTTCTTT,CASKGVNTEAFF
14,TRBV7-2,-,TRBJ2-7,-,TGTGCCAGCAGCCCGGGCGTTGGGCCCTACGAGCAGTACTTC,CASSPGVGPYEQYF
15,TRBV4-1,-,TRBJ1-4,TRBD1,TGCGCCAGCAGCTTAGGAGGGACAGGGCGGGAAAAACTGTTTTTT,CASSLGGTGREKLFF
15,TRBV18,once,TRBJ1-1,-,TGTGCCAGCTCAACATCGGGGGGTAGGAACACTGAAGCTTTCTTT,CASSTSGGRNTEAFF
11,TRBV3-1/TRBV3-2,-,TRBJ2-5,-,TGTGCCAGCAGCCAGTCAGAGACCCAGTACTTC,CASSQSETQYF
14,TRBV3-1/TRBV3-2,-,TRBJ2-7,TRBD2,TGTGCCAGCAGCCAACGGGGGGTAACTCGTGAGCAGTACTTC,CASSQRGVTREQYF
13,TRBV7-2,-,TRBJ2-2,-,TGTGCCAGCAGCTTAGCTTACACCGGGGAGCTGTTTTTT,CASSLAYTGELFF
15,TRBV6-5,-,TRBJ2-2,-,TGTGCCACCAACACCGGAGATACGAACACCGGGGAGCTGTTTTTT,CATNTGDTNTGELFF
14,TRBV5-1,-,TRBJ2-7,TRBD1,TGCGCCAGCAGCTTGGGGCAGGGGGCATACGAGCAGTACTTC,CASSLGQGAYEQYF
15,TRBV7-9,few,TRBJ2-1,TRBD1,TGTGCCAGCAACCCCAACCGGGCAGGGGGCAATGAGCAGTTCTTC,CASNPNRAGGNEQFF
18,TRBV19,-,TRBJ2-3,TRBD2,TGTGCCAGTAGTATAACGGGACTAGCGGGGGCACACACAGATACGCAGTATTTT,CASSITGLAGAHTDTQYF
15,TRBV4-1,-,TRBJ2-6,-,TGCGCCAGCAGTCGAGCAGGGACTGGGGCCAACGTCCTGACTTTC,CASSRAGTGANVLTF
15,TRBV5-6,-,TRBJ2-7,-,TGTGCCAGCAGCTTTGTATGGTCAAGCTCCTACGAGCAGTACTTC,CASSFVWSSSYEQYF
16,TRBV11-2,-,TRBJ1-1,TRBD1,TGTGCCAGCAGCTTATCCCCGGGACAGGGATACACTGAAGCTTTCTTT,CASSLSPGQGYTEAFF
15,TRBV4-2,-,TRBJ1-5,TRBD1,TGTGCCAGCAGCCAGGGGGGACAGTCCAATCAGCCCCAGCATTTT,CASSQGGQSNQPQHF
14,TRBV28,once,TRBJ1-1,-,TGTGCCAGCAGACCAGGACGGCGGAACACTGAAGCTTTCTTT,CASRPGRRNTEAFF
17,TRBV28,-,TRBJ1-3,TRBD1,TGTGCCAGCAGTTTATGGGGACAGGGGGCTTCTGGAAACACCATATATTTT,CASSLWGQGASGNTIYF
15,TRBV18,-,TRBJ2-2,-,TGTGCCAGCTCACCACAGGGGGACAACACCGGGGAGCTGTTTTTT,CASSPQGDNTGELFF
16,TRBV5-5,-,TRBJ1-6,TRBD1,TGTGCCAGCAGTCGACAACCGACAGGGGGAAATTCACCCCTCCACTTT,CASSRQPTGGNSPLHF
13,TRBV2,-,TRBJ2-1,-,TGTGCCAGCAGTGAAGGCAGCTACAATGAGCAGTTCTTC,CASSEGSYNEQFF
16,TRBV7-3,-,TRBJ1-1,-,TGTGCCAGCAGCTTAAACGGGCAGGGCCGGGGGACTGAAGCTTTCTTT,CASSLNGQGRGTEAFF
16,TRBV12-5,-,TRBJ2-1,-,TGTGCTAGTGGTGGGGCCCGGGGCCGGGGTTACAATGAGCAGTTCTTC,CASGGARGRGYNEQFF
13,TRBV25-1,-,TRBJ1-3,-,TGTGCCAGCCGTTTGGGGGCTGGAAACACCATATATTTT,CASRLGAGNTIYF
15,TRBV7-2,-,TRBJ1-3,-,TGTGCCAGCATCCGCGCGGCGGGAGCGGGAAACACCATATATTTT,CASIRAAGAGNTIYF
16,TRBV10-3,-,TRBJ1-1,TRBD1,TGTGCCATCAGTGATACTAAAGGGGGCGGTAGCACTGAAGCTTTCTTT,CAISDTKGGGSTEAFF
16,TRBV25-1,once,TRBJ1-3,-,TGTGCCAGCAGTGAATGGGCAGTCAGCTCTGGAAACACCATATATTTT,CASSEWAVSSGNTIYF
13,TRBV7-2,-,TRBJ2-7,TRBD2,TGTGCCAGCAGCAAAGCGGGGCCCTACGAGCAGTACTTC,CASSKAGPYEQYF
13,TRBV24-1,-,TRBJ1-4,TRBD1,TGTGCCACCAGCCTCGGGACAGGGGAAAAACTGTTTTTT,CATSLGTGEKLFF
15,TRBV11-2,-,TRBJ1-6,-,TGTGCCAGTAGCGGGGGGGGGAACTATAATTCACCCCTCCACTTT,CASSGGGNYNSPLHF
14,TRBV6-5,-,TRBJ1-1,-,TGTGCCAGCACCCAGGGCGGCCGAAACACTGAAGCTTTCTTT,CASTQGGRNTEAFF
14,TRBV18,-,TRBJ1-6,-,TGTGCCAGCTCGCCGAGCGCGGAACCGGGATCCCTCCACTTT,CASSPSAEPGSLHF
14,TRBV6-5,-,TRBJ1-1,-,TGTGCCAGCAGCCTCAGGGGTTATAGCACTGAAGCTTTCTTT,CASSLRGYSTEAFF
14,TRBV6-5,-,TRBJ2-3,-,TGTGCCAGCAGACAGGGTTACAGCACAGATACGCAGTATTTT,CASRQGYSTDTQYF
16,TRBV7-9,once,TRBJ1-4,-,TGTGCCAGCAGCTTAGCGGGGGGGCTGAGGATTGAAAAACTGTTTTTT,CASSLAGGLRIEKLFF
14,TRBV20-1,-,TRBJ2-7,-,TGCAGTGCTAGTCCCGCGGAGGGGGACTACGAGCAGTACTTC,CSASPAEGDYEQYF
14,TRBV6-1,-,TRBJ1-6,-,TGTGCCAGCATCTTTTCAGGGGATAATTCACCCCTCCACTTT,CASIFSGDNSPLHF
17,TRBV3-1/TRBV3-2,-,TRBJ1-1,-,TGTGCCAGCAGCCCCTTACAGGGAGGGGATTTGAACACTGAAGCTTTCTTT,CASSPLQGGDLNTEAFF
16,TRBV5-4,-,TRBJ1-1,TRBD1,TGTGCCAGCAGCTTGCAATTAGGGGGCACAGCTGAGGGAGCTTTCTTT,CASSLQLGGTAEGAFF